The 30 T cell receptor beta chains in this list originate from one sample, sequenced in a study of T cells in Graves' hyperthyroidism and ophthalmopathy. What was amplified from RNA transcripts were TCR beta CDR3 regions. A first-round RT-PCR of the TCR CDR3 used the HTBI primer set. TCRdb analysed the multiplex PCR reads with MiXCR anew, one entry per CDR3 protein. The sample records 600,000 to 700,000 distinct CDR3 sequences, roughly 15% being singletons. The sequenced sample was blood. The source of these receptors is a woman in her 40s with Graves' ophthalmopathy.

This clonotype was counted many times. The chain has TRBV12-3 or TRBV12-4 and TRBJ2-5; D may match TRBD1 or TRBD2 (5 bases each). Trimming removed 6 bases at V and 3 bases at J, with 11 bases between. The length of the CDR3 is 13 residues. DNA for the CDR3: TGTGCCAGCAGACCACTAGGGGAAGAGACCCAGTACTTC. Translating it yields CASRPLGEETQYF.

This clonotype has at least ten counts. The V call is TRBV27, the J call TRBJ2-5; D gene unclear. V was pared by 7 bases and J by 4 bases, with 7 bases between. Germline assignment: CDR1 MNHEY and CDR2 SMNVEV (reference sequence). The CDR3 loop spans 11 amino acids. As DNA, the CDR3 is TGTGCCAGCAAATATTCAGAGACCCAGTACTTC. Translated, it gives CASKYSETQYF.

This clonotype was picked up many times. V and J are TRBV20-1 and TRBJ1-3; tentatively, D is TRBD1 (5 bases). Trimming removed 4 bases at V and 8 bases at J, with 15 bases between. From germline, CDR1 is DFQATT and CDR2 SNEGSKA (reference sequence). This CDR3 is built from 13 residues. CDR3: CSATGTGSDTIYF. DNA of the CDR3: TGCAGTGCTACGGGAACAGGATCGGACACCATATATTTT.

Here the CDR3 reads CAWSVTGGTETQYF. The DNA for the CDR3 is TGTGCCTGGAGTGTAACAGGGGGCACTGAGACCCAGTACTTC. The chain combines TRBV30 with TRBJ2-5; 9 bases are a match to TRBD1. Germline-derived CDR1 and CDR2 are GTSNPN and SVGIG (reference sequence). CDR3 size: 14 residues. Trimming cost V 0 bases and J 5 bases; bases outside gene matches: 4. Drawing the rest from reference TRBV30 and TRBJ2-5, the complete variable domain is SQTIHQWPATLVQPVGSPLSLECTVEGTSNPNLYWYRQAAGRGLQLLFYSVGIGQISSEVPQNLSASRPQDRQFILSSKKLLLSDSGFYLCAWSVTGGTETQYFGPGTRLLVL.

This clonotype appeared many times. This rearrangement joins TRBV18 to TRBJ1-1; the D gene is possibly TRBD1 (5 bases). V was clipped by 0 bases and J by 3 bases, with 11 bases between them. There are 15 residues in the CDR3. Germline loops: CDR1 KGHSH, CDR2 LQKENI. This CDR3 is CASSPPGGFDTEAFF. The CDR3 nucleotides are TGTGCCAGCTCACCACCGGGGGGGTTTGACACTGAAGCTTTCTTT.

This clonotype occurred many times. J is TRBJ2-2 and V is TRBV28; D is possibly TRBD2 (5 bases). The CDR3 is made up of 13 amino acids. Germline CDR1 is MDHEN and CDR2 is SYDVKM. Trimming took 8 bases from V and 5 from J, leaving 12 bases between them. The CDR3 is CASPNPGTGELFF. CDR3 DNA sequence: TGTGCCAGCCCCAACCCGGGAACCGGGGAGCTGTTTTTT. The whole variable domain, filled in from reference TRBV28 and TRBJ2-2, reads DVKVTQSSRYLVKRTGEKVFLECVQDMDHENMFWYRQDPGLGLRLIYFSYDVKMKEKGDIPEGYSVSREKKERFSLILESASTNQTSMYLCASPNPGTGELFFGEGSRLTVL.

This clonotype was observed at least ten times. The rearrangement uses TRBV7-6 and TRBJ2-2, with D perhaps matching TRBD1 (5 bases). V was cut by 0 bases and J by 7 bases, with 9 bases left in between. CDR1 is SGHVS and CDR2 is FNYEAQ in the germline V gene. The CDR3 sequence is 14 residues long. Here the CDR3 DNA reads TGTGCCAGCAGCTTAGCGACAGTCGGCGGGGAGCTGTTTTTT. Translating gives CASSLATVGGELFF.

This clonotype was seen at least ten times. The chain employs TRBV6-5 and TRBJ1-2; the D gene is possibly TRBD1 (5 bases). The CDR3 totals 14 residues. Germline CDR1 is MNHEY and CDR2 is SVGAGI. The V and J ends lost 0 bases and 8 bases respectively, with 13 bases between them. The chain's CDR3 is CASSYSGPLGGYTF. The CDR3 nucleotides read TGTGCCAGCAGTTACTCGGGACCTCTCGGAGGCTACACCTTC.

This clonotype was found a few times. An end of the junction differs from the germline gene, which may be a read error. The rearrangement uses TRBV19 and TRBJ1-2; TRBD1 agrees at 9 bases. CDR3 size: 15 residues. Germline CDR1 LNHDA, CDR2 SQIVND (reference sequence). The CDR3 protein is CAGSLSGTGSGGYTF. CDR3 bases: TGTGCCGGTAGCCTATCCGGGACAGGGTCTGGTGGCTACACCTTC.

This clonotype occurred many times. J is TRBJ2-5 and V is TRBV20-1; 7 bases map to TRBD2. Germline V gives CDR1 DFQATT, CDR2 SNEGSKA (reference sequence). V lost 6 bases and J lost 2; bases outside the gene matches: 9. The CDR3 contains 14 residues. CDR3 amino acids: CSADGLAVQETQYF. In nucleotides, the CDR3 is TGCAGTGCGGATGGGCTAGCGGTACAAGAGACCCAGTACTTC.

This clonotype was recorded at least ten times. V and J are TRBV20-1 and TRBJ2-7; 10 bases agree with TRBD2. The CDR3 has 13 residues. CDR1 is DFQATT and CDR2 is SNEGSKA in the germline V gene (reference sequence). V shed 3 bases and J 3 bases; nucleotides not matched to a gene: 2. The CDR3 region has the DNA TGCAGTGCTAGGGCTAGCGGGAGCTACGAGCAGTACTTC. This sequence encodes CSARASGSYEQYF.

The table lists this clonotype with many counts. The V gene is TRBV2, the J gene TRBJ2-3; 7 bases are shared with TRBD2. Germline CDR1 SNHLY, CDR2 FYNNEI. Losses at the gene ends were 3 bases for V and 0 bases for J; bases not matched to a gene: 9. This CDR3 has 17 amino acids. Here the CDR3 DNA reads TGTGCCAGCAGTGATGGAAAGGGAGGGCGGAGCACAGATACGCAGTATTTT. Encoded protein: CASSDGKGGRSTDTQYF.

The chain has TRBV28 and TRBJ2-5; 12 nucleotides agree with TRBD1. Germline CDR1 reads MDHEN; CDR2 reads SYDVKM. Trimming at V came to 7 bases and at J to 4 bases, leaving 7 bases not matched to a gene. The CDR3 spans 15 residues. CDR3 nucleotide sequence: TGTGCCAGCAATGAGGGGACAGGGGGCAGAGAGACCCAGTACTTC. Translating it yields CASNEGTGGRETQYF.

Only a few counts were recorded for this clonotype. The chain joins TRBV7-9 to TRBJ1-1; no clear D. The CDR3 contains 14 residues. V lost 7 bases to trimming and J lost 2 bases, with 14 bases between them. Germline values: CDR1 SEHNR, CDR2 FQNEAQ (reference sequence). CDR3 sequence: CASTPGKENTEAFF. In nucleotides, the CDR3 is TGTGCCAGCACCCCAGGCAAAGAAAACACTGAAGCTTTCTTT.

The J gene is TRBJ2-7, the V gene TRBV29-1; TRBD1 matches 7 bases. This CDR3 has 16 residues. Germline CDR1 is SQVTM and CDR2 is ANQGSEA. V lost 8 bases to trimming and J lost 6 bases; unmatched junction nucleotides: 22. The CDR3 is CSTGPGQPFSLFEQYF. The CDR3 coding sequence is TGCAGCACCGGGCCGGGACAGCCTTTTTCGCTCTTCGAGCAGTACTTC.

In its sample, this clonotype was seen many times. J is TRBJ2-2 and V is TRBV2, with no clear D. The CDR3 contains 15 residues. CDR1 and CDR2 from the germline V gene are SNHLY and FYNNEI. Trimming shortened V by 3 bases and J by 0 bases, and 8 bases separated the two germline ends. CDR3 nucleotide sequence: TGTGCCAGCAGTGACCCGCAGACGAACACCGGGGAGCTGTTTTTT. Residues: CASSDPQTNTGELFF.

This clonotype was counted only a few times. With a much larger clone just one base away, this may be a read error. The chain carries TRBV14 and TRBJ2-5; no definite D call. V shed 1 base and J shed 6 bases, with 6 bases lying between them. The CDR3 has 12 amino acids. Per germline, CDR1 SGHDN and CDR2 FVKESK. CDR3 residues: CASSQVRKTQYF. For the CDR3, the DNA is TGTGCCAGCAGCCAAGTCCGTAAGACCCAGTACTTC.

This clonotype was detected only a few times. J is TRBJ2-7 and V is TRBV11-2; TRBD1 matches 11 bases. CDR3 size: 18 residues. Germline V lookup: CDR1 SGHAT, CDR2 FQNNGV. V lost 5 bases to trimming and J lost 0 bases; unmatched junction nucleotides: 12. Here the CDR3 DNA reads TGTGCCAGCAGCCTTTACGTTTCGGACAGGGGGCCCTCCTACGAGCAGTACTTC. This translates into CASSLYVSDRGPSYEQYF.

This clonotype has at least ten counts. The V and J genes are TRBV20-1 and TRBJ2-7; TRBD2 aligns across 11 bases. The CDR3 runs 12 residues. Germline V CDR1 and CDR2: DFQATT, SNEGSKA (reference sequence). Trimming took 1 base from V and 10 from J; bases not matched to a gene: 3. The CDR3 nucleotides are TGCAGTGCTAGAGTACTAGCGGGAGTCCAGTACTTC. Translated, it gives CSARVLAGVQYF.

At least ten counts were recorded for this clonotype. CDR3 nucleotides: TGTGCCAGCTCAGACGGGGGTTACGAGCAGTACTTC. Its protein product is CASSDGGYEQYF. This sequence joins TRBV12-3 or TRBV12-4 and TRBJ2-7; tentatively, D is TRBD2 (6 bases). V was trimmed by 8 bases and J by 4 bases, leaving 12 bases between them. This CDR3 is built from 12 residues.

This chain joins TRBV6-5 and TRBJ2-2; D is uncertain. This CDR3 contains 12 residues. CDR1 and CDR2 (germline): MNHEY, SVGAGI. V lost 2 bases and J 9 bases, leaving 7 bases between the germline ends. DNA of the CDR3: TGTGCCAGCAGTTACGATGGGAGGGAGCTGTTTTTT. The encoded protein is CASSYDGRELFF.

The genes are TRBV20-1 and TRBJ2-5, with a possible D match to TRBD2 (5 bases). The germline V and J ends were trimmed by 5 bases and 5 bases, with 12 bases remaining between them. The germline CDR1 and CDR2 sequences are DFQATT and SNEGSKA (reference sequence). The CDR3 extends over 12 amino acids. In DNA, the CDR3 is TGCAGTGCTGGTGGTTCGGGGGAGACCCAGTACTTC. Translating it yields CSAGGSGETQYF.

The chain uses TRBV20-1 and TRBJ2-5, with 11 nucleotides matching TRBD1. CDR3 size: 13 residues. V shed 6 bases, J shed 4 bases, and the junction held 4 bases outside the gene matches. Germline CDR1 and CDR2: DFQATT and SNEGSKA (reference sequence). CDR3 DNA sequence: TGCAGTGCCACCGGGACAGGGGGAGAGACCCAGTACTTC. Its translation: CSATGTGGETQYF.

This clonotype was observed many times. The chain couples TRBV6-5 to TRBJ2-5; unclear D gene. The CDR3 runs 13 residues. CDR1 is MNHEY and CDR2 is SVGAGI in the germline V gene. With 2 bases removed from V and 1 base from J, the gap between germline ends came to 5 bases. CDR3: CASSYMLQETQYF. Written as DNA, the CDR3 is TGTGCCAGCAGTTACATGCTCCAAGAGACCCAGTACTTC.

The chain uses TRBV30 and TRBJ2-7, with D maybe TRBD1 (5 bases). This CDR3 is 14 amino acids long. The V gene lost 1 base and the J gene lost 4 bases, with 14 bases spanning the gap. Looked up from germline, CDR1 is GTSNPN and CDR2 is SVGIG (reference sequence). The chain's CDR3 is CAWSAGRPGYEQYF. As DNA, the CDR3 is TGTGCCTGGAGTGCTGGGCGCCCAGGGTACGAGCAGTACTTC. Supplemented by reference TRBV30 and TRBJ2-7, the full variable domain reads SQTIHQWPATLVQPVGSPLSLECTVEGTSNPNLYWYRQAAGRGLQLLFYSVGIGQISSEVPQNLSASRPQDRQFILSSKKLLLSDSGFYLCAWSAGRPGYEQYFGPGTRLTVT.

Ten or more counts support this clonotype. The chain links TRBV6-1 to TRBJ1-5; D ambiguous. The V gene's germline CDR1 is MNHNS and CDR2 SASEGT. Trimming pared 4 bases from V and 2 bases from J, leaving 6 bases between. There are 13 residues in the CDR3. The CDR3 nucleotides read TGTGCCAGCAGTGTTCAGGGCAATCAGCCCCAGCATTTT. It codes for CASSVQGNQPQHF.

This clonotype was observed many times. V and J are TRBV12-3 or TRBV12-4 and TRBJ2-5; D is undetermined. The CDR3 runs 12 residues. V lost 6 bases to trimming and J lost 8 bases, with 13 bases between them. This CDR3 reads CASSPGSGTQYF. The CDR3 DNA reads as TGTGCCAGCAGCCCCGGAAGTGGAACCCAGTACTTC.

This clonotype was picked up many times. Here the CDR3 reads CASSTYRGPVHGELFF. DNA for the CDR3: TGTGCCAGCAGCACCTACAGGGGTCCGGTGCATGGGGAGCTGTTTTTT. This chain links TRBV7-3 with TRBJ2-2; TRBD1 agrees at 7 bases. Trimming removed 5 bases from V and 8 bases from J; junction bases left unmatched: 14. This CDR3 has 16 residues. Germline CDR1 SGHTA, CDR2 FQGTGA.

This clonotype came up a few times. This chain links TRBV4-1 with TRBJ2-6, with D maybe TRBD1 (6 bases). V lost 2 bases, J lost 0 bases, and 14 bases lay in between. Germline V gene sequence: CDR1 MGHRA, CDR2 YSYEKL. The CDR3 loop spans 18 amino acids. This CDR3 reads CASSQTVWDNSGANVLTF. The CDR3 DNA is TGCGCCAGCAGCCAAACCGTATGGGACAACTCTGGGGCCAACGTCCTGACTTTC.

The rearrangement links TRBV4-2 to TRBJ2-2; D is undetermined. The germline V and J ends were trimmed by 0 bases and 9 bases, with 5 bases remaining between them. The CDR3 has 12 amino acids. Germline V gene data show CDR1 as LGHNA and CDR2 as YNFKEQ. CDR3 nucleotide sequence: TGTGCCAGCAGCCAAGATCAAAGGGAGCTGTTTTTT. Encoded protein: CASSQDQRELFF.